This entry features one TCR beta chain sequence. Via MiXCR, TCRdb re-called the RT-PCR reads, giving one row per CDR3 protein. This sample has about 680,000 distinct CDR3 sequences; more than 13% occur once, and the top ten carry roughly 3.9%. Germline V gene lookup returns CDR1 SGHAT and CDR2 FQNNGV. CDR3 size: 15 residues. V lost 5 bases and J lost 5, with 18 bases in between. This clonotype was sampled from a female donor in good health, serving as a healthy control. Input material: memory CD4+ T cells from blood. This rearrangement joins TRBV11-2 to TRBJ1-1, with D perhaps TRBD1 (5 bases). CDR3 loop: CASSTQGTFGTEAFF. CDR3 DNA sequence: TGTGCCAGCAGCACCCAAGGGACTTTTGGGACTGAAGCTTTCTTT. The whole variable domain, remainder taken from reference TRBV11-2 and TRBJ1-1, is EAGVAQSPRYKIIEKRQSVAFWCNPISGHATLYWYQQILGQGPKLLIQFQNNGVVDDSQLPKDRFSAERLKGVDSTLKIQPAKLEDSAVYLCASSTQGTFGTEAFFGQGTRLTVV.